These 27 T cell receptor beta chains originate from one sample sequenced in a study of a mutant IDH1 vaccine in newly diagnosed glioma. As for time point: baseline, week 1 (first vaccination visit). Treatment of the sample: pre-vaccination baseline after standard-of-care therapy. Generated by immunoSEQ multiplex PCR, the TCRdb table keeps only in-frame clones and is missing some. The table has approximately 88,000 clones, roughly 75% seen once. The material sequenced was PBMCs, taken from a glioma patient treated with radiotherapy, temozolomide or both. The source of these receptors is a middle-aged man with glioma.

The chain links TRBV14 to TRBJ1-2, with D possibly being TRBD1 (5 bases). This CDR3 has 16 amino acids. V lost 1 base to trimming and J lost 2 bases, with 14 bases between them. CDR1 SGHDN and CDR2 FVKESK come from the germline V gene. This CDR3 is CASSQGNRWENYGYTF. CDR3 nucleotides: TGTGCCAGCAGCCAAGGAAACAGGTGGGAAAACTATGGCTACACCTTC.

The sample holds one count of this clone. This chain joins TRBV19 and TRBJ2-7; 9 bases are shared with TRBD1. Losses at the gene ends were 6 bases for V and 6 bases for J; bases not matched to a gene: 3. The germline V gene has CDR1 LNHDA and CDR2 SQIVND (reference sequence). CDR3 length equals 12 residues. The CDR3: CASRGDRVEQYF. For the CDR3, the DNA is TGTGCCAGTAGGGGGGACAGGGTCGAGCAGTACTTC.

This chain links TRBV5-6 with TRBJ1-1, with D hard to call. The CDR3 consists of 12 residues. V was shortened by 0 bases and J by 0 bases, with 0 bases between the two germline ends. Germline CDR1 and CDR2: SGHDT and YYEEEE. In nucleotides, the CDR3 is TGTGCCAGCAGCTTGGTGAACACTGAAGCTTTCTTT. Its translation is CASSLVNTEAFF.

This rearrangement joins TRBV7-9 to TRBJ1-2; the match to TRBD1 covers 8 bases. Germline CDR1 and CDR2: SEHNR and FQNEAQ (reference sequence). The CDR3 is 15 residues long. The V gene end was trimmed by 5 bases and the J gene end by 2 bases; junction bases not matched to a gene: 7. The CDR3 DNA is TGTGCCAGCAGCCTAGGGACAGGCTACAACTATGGCTACACCTTC. Translated, it gives CASSLGTGYNYGYTF.

The chain recombines TRBV29-1 with TRBJ1-3, with unresolved D. V lost 5 bases to trimming and J lost 0 bases, with 14 bases between them. This CDR3 region has 15 residues. CDR1 is SQVTM and CDR2 is ANQGSEA in the germline V gene. The CDR3 is CSVSPGGSSGNTIYF. As DNA, the CDR3 is TGCAGCGTTTCCCCCGGCGGCAGCTCTGGAAACACCATATATTTT.

This chain uses TRBV25-1 with TRBJ2-7; TRBD2 aligns across 7 bases. CDR3 length: 13 amino acids. After removal of 11 bases from V and 5 bases from J, the junction contained 12 bases not matched to a gene. Per the germline V gene, CDR1 is MGHDK and CDR2 is SYGVNS. The CDR3 loop reads CAQQRGRVNEQYF. CDR3 in DNA: TGTGCCCAGCAGCGGGGCAGGGTGAACGAGCAGTACTTC.

The chain uses TRBV6-5 and TRBJ2-7; D remains unclear. From germline, CDR1 is MNHEY and CDR2 SVGAGI. V lost 8 bases to trimming and J lost 4 bases, with 3 bases between them. This CDR3 region has 9 residues. The CDR3 DNA is TGTGCCAGCGGGTACGAGCAGTACTTC. Translated, it gives CASGYEQYF.

The chain is built from TRBV4-3 and TRBJ1-4, with D perhaps TRBD1 (5 bases). V lost 0 bases and J lost 6, with 14 bases in between. Germline V lookup: CDR1 LGHNA, CDR2 YSLEER. The CDR3 has 16 amino acids. The CDR3: CASSQDSGTPYEKLFF. CDR3 coding DNA: TGCGCCAGCAGCCAAGATTCAGGGACCCCCTATGAAAAACTGTTTTTT.

This chain uses TRBV5-4 with TRBJ2-3; no reliable D call. The CDR3 has 14 residues. Germline lookup yields CDR1 SGHNT and CDR2 YYREEE (reference sequence). The V end lost 1 base, the J end lost 1 base, and 7 bases lay between the germline ends. CDR3 nucleotide sequence: TGTGCCAGCAGCTTGTACCAGGGCACAGATACGCAGTATTTT. It yields the protein CASSLYQGTDTQYF. The full variable domain, rest sourced from reference TRBV5-4 and TRBJ2-3, is ETGVTQSPTHLIKTRGQQVTLRCSSQSGHNTVSWYQQALGQGPQFIFQYYREEENGRGNFPPRFSGLQFPNYSSELNVNALELDDSALYLCASSLYQGTDTQYFGPGTRLTVL.

The rearrangement links TRBV4-3 to TRBJ2-3; D is possibly TRBD1 or TRBD2 (5 bases each). With 6 bases removed from V and 4 bases from J, the gap between germline ends came to 11 bases. This CDR3 region has 13 residues. From germline, CDR1 is LGHNA and CDR2 YSLEER. Here the CDR3 DNA reads TGCGCCAGCAGTGAGGGGTTGTCAGATACGCAGTATTTT. This gives the protein CASSEGLSDTQYF.

This rearrangement joins TRBV28 to TRBJ2-7; 7 bases line up with TRBD2. With V trimmed by 8 bases and J by 8 bases, 18 bases remained unmatched. The CDR3 length is 15 residues. Germline V lookup: CDR1 MDHEN, CDR2 SYDVKM. The CDR3 sequence: CASGTLSGGTTKQYF. The CDR3 DNA sequence: TGTGCCAGCGGAACGTTGTCGGGAGGCACTACGAAGCAGTACTTC.

The chain has TRBV19 and TRBJ2-2, with 12 bases that match TRBD2. Germline assignment: CDR1 LNHDA and CDR2 SQIVND (reference sequence). This CDR3 spans 18 amino acids. With 4 bases clipped from V and 7 bases from J, the junction kept 13 bases outside the gene matches. The CDR3 protein is CASSTIGLAGFWGGELFF. The DNA of the CDR3 is TGTGCCAGTAGTACAATTGGACTAGCGGGATTCTGGGGCGGGGAGCTGTTTTTT.

The rearrangement joins TRBV7-8 to TRBJ2-7; tentatively, D is TRBD1 (6 bases). The V gene lost 5 bases and the J gene lost 6 bases, with 23 bases spanning the gap. Germline CDR1 reads SGHVS; CDR2 reads FQNEAQ. The CDR3 consists of 16 residues. The CDR3 spells CASSTSVRGHDLEQYF. In DNA form, the CDR3 reads TGTGCCAGCAGCACATCTGTGAGGGGACACGATCTCGAGCAGTACTTC. The entire variable domain, with the rest obtained from reference TRBV7-8 and TRBJ2-7, is as follows: GAGVSQSPRYKVAKRGQDVALRCDPISGHVSLFWYQQALGQGPEFLTYFQNEAQLDKSGLPSDRFFAERPEGSVSTLKIQRTQQEDSAVYLCASSTSVRGHDLEQYFGPGTRLTVT.

The chain carries TRBV4-3 and TRBJ2-5, with D hard to call. Germline assignment: CDR1 LGHNA and CDR2 YSLEER. The ends were cut back, 3 bases at V and 1 base at J, with 9 bases in the middle. The CDR3 contains 14 residues. The CDR3 protein is CASSHERVQETQYF. The CDR3, as DNA: TGCGCCAGCAGCCACGAACGAGTCCAAGAGACCCAGTACTTC.

The chain is built from TRBV4-1 and TRBJ2-1; TRBD2 agrees at 7 bases. CDR3 size: 14 residues. Trimming took 0 bases from V and 6 from J; bases not matched to a gene: 2. Per the germline V gene, CDR1 is MGHRA and CDR2 is YSYEKL. This CDR3 reads CASSQEGLLNEQFF. In nucleotides, the CDR3 is TGCGCCAGCAGCCAAGAGGGACTACTCAATGAGCAGTTCTTC.

The CDR3 sequence: CASSYPRGTSGRVRYEQYF. CDR3 DNA: TGTGCCAGCAGTTACCCCCGGGGGACTAGCGGGAGGGTAAGGTACGAGCAGTACTTC. V usage is TRBV6-8 and J usage is TRBJ2-7; 16 positions match TRBD2. This CDR3 is 19 amino acids long. With 2 bases clipped from V and 4 bases from J, the junction kept 11 bases outside the gene matches. Germline CDR1 and CDR2: MNHGY and SAAAGT.

In this sample, this clone turned up once. The CDR3 nucleotides are TGTGCCAGCAGCCCCTCCTACGAGCAGTACTTC. This translates into CASSPSYEQYF. The V gene is TRBV7-8, the J gene TRBJ2-7; D is ambiguous. Germline V lookup: CDR1 SGHVS, CDR2 FQNEAQ. This CDR3 region has 11 residues. The germline V and J ends were trimmed by 5 bases and 0 bases, with 2 bases remaining between them.

V gene TRBV19 combines with J gene TRBJ2-7; 7 bases line up with TRBD1. J lost 3 bases, V lost 5 bases, and 13 bases had no gene match. Germline values: CDR1 LNHDA, CDR2 SQIVND (reference sequence). The CDR3 consists of 16 residues. CDR3 sequence reads: CASSGWTGDTDYEQYF. In DNA, the CDR3 is TGTGCCAGTAGTGGCTGGACAGGCGATACCGACTACGAGCAGTACTTC. Together with reference TRBV19 and TRBJ2-7, the CDR3 gives the full variable domain: DGGITQSPKYLFRKEGQNVTLSCEQNLNHDAMYWYRQDPGQGLRLIYYSQIVNDFQKGDIAEGYSVSREKKESFPLTVTSAQKNPTAFYLCASSGWTGDTDYEQYFGPGTRLTVT.

In this sample, this clone turned up many times. For the CDR3, the DNA is TGCGCCAGCAGCCCTAGTGACAGGGAAGAGACCCAGTACTTC. The encoded protein is CASSPSDREETQYF. The chain couples TRBV5-1 to TRBJ2-5; 7 positions agree with TRBD1. The V gene's germline CDR1 is SGHRS and CDR2 YFSETQ. CDR3 size: 14 residues. Losses at the gene ends were 4 bases for V and 3 bases for J; bases not matched to a gene: 6.

This sequence joins TRBV9 and TRBJ1-4, with TRBD1 as a possible D gene (5 bases). V lost 0 bases and J 6 bases, leaving 12 bases between the germline ends. CDR1 and CDR2 (germline): SGDLS, YYNGEE. The CDR3 extends over 15 amino acids. The chain's CDR3 is CASSVAGLGDEKLFF. The CDR3 nucleotides read TGTGCCAGCAGCGTAGCGGGTTTGGGGGATGAAAAACTGTTTTTT.

This chain connects TRBV25-1 to TRBJ2-1, with D possibly TRBD2 on 6 matching bases. The CDR3 consists of 16 residues. The germline V and J ends were trimmed by 5 bases and 7 bases, with 21 bases remaining between them. The germline V gene has CDR1 MGHDK and CDR2 SYGVNS. The CDR3 loop reads CASSHQAGYGKNEQFF. CDR3 coding DNA: TGTGCCAGCAGTCACCAGGCGGGGTACGGCAAAAATGAGCAGTTCTTC.

This clone came up once. The chain carries TRBV11-2 and TRBJ2-1; 7 positions agree with TRBD2. The CDR3 is 15 residues long. In germline, CDR1 is SGHAT, CDR2 FQNNGV. Trimming removed 5 bases from V and 2 bases from J; junction bases left unmatched: 6. CDR3 in amino acids: CASSAVRGTYNEQFF. The CDR3 nucleotides read TGTGCCAGCAGCGCGGTGCGGGGGACCTACAATGAGCAGTTCTTC.

V usage is TRBV5-6 and J usage is TRBJ2-1; possibly TRBD2 for D (6 bases). CDR1 and CDR2 from the germline V gene are SGHDT and YYEEEE. The CDR3 is 12 amino acids. The ends were cut back, 3 bases at V and 5 bases at J, with 6 bases in the middle. The CDR3 nucleotides are TGTGCCAGCAGCTCGGGGGACAATGAGCAGTTCTTC. Protein sequence: CASSSGDNEQFF.

The V and J genes are TRBV7-2 and TRBJ2-5; possibly TRBD2 for D (5 bases). Germline V gene lookup returns CDR1 SGHTA and CDR2 FQGNSA. Trimming removed 7 bases at V and 1 base at J, with 16 bases between. This CDR3 region has 15 residues. The CDR3 is CASNPEGGSQETQYF. In DNA, the CDR3 is TGTGCCAGCAACCCCGAGGGCGGAAGCCAAGAGACCCAGTACTTC.

CDR3 coding DNA: TGTGCCAGTAGCCCCCAGACTAGCGCCACAGATACGCAGTATTTT. This gives the protein CASSPQTSATDTQYF. The V call is TRBV19, the J call TRBJ2-3; 8 positions agree with TRBD2. The junction had 7 bases not matched to a gene; V was cut back by 6 bases and J by 2 bases. The germline V gene encodes CDR1 LNHDA and CDR2 SQIVND (reference sequence). This CDR3 has 15 amino acids.

V and J are TRBV5-4 and TRBJ1-4; D gene unclear. The CDR3 totals 14 residues. In germline, CDR1 is SGHNT, CDR2 YYREEE (reference sequence). Trimming took off 0 bases at V and 5 bases at J, with 8 bases between the two ends. The DNA of the CDR3 is TGTGCCAGCAGCTTGGCCCCCAGGAATGAAAAACTGTTTTTT. Translating it yields CASSLAPRNEKLFF.

V is TRBV7-8 and J is TRBJ2-5; D unclear. The CDR3 spans 16 residues. V lost 5 bases, J lost 1 base, and 17 bases lay in between. Germline values: CDR1 SGHVS, CDR2 FQNEAQ. The CDR3 DNA follows: TGTGCCAGCAGCCCCGCTTTTCCGGGCATCCAAGAGACCCAGTACTTC. Translated: CASSPAFPGIQETQYF. The whole variable domain, remainder taken from reference TRBV7-8 and TRBJ2-5, is GAGVSQSPRYKVAKRGQDVALRCDPISGHVSLFWYQQALGQGPEFLTYFQNEAQLDKSGLPSDRFFAERPEGSVSTLKIQRTQQEDSAVYLCASSPAFPGIQETQYFGPGTRLLVL.